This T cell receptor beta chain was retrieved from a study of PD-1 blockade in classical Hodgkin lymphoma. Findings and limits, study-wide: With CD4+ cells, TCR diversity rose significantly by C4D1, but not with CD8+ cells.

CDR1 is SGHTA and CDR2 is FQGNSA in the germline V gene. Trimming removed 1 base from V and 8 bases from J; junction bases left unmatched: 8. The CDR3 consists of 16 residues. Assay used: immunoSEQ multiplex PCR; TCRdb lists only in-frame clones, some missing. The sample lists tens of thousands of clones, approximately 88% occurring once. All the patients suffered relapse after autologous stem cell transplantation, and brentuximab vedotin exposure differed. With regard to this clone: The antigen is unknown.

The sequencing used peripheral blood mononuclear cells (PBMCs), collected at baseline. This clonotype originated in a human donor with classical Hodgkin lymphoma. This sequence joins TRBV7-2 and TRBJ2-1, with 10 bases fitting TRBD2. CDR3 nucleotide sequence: TGTGCCAGCAGCTTAGAAGCCCCTAGCGGGGGCCATGAGCAGTTCTTC. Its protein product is CASSLEAPSGGHEQFF.